A single sample is the source of the 24 T cell receptor beta chains below, sequenced in a study of blood T cells in healthy people across ages. Next came a second PCR, run for roughly 6 to 11 cycles, which used a sample-barcoded 5' primer along with a J-beta primer mix. One entry per CDR3 protein, called by TCRdb with MiXCR from the 5' RACE reads. This table has around 900,000 distinct CDR3 sequences, under 30% appearing once. Sequencing was performed on blood. The receptor set was obtained from an elderly woman in good health.

The chain combines TRBV10-3 with TRBJ2-7; weak D call: TRBD1 (5 bases). Trimming removed 8 bases from V and 1 base from J, with 15 bases in between. The CDR3 has 14 residues. Germline V gene sequence: CDR1 ENHRY, CDR2 SYGVKD. CDR3 in amino acids: CAIGRVRNSYEQYF. CDR3 DNA: TGTGCCATCGGCAGGGTACGTAATTCCTACGAGCAGTACTTC.

The chain has TRBV29-1 and TRBJ2-5; 7 positions agree with TRBD1. The V segment lost 2 bases and the J segment 9 bases; nucleotides outside the gene matches: 12. Looked up from germline, CDR1 is SQVTM and CDR2 is ANQGSEA. The CDR3 contains 14 residues. The CDR3 here is CSVEIGGQSGAQYF. The CDR3 DNA reads TGCAGCGTTGAAATTGGGGGACAGTCCGGGGCCCAGTACTTC.

In this sample, this clonotype turned up a few times. The chain links TRBV4-2 to TRBJ1-1; no clear D gene. Between the trimmed V and J ends, which lost 0 bases and 11 bases, there was a span of 10 bases. This CDR3 is 12 amino acids long. Germline-derived CDR1 and CDR2 are LGHNA and YNFKEQ. The CDR3 here is CASSQDHLGAFF. The CDR3 coding sequence is TGTGCCAGCAGCCAAGATCACCTCGGGGCTTTCTTT.

V gene TRBV27 combines with J gene TRBJ1-5; D gene ambiguous. V was shortened by 5 bases and J by 9 bases, with 8 bases between the two germline ends. CDR3 length equals 11 residues. The germline gives CDR1 MNHEY, CDR2 SMNVEV (reference sequence). The CDR3 DNA is TGTGCCAGCAGTCCCTTAGGGCCCCAGCATTTT. This codes for CASSPLGPQHF.

This clonotype was counted at least ten times. This chain joins TRBV6-6 and TRBJ1-2; a weak D match, TRBD1 (5 bases). V lost 8 bases and J 3 bases, leaving 13 bases between the germline ends. The CDR3 sequence is 13 residues long. CDR1 and CDR2 from the germline V gene are MNHNY and SVGAGI (reference sequence). Here the CDR3 reads CASSPGIDYGYTF. The CDR3 nucleotides are TGTGCCAGCTCCCCAGGGATTGACTATGGCTACACCTTC.

The rearrangement uses TRBV6-1 and TRBJ2-2, with TRBD1 identical over 8 bases. The length of the CDR3 is 16 residues. V was pared by 7 bases and J by 4 bases, with 11 bases of the junction left unmatched. The germline CDR1 and CDR2 sequences are MNHNS and SASEGT. CDR3 in amino acids: CASTSGAGGATGELFF. CDR3 sequence (DNA): TGTGCCAGCACCTCCGGGGCAGGGGGCGCCACCGGGGAGCTGTTTTTT.

The gene calls are TRBV20-1 and TRBJ2-3; D could derive from TRBD1 or TRBD2 (5 bases each). From germline, CDR1 is DFQATT and CDR2 SNEGSKA (reference sequence). The CDR3 consists of 14 residues. Trimming pared 1 base from V and 5 bases from J, leaving 13 bases between. As DNA, the CDR3 is TGCAGTGCTAGAGTTGGGGGATGGGGAGATACGCAGTATTTT. It specifies CSARVGGWGDTQYF.

This chain connects TRBV20-1 to TRBJ2-1; D not certain. V lost 8 bases to trimming and J lost 0 bases, with 17 bases between them. Germline assignment: CDR1 DFQATT and CDR2 SNEGSKA (reference sequence). The CDR3 consists of 15 residues. DNA of the CDR3: TGCAGTCGTCGGAAGGCCGCTGTCTCCTACAATGAGCAGTTCTTC. Protein: CSRRKAAVSYNEQFF.

This chain joins TRBV5-1 and TRBJ1-6; 11 bases agree with TRBD1. CDR3 size: 15 residues. V gave up 1 base and J gave up 8 bases; unmatched junction bases: 2. The germline CDR1 and CDR2 sequences are SGHRS and YFSETQ. CDR3 amino acids: CASSLKGQGDSPLHF. The CDR3 bases are TGCGCCAGCAGCTTGAAGGGACAGGGGGATTCACCCCTCCACTTT.

The rearrangement links TRBV4-1 to TRBJ2-7, with 14 bases lining up with TRBD2. With the DNA end fitting TRBJ2-5 better, the J assignment may be wrong. This CDR3 region has 17 residues. The V gene's germline CDR1 is MGHRA and CDR2 YSYEKL. This chain's CDR3 is CASSPGLAGALVETQYF. The CDR3 DNA follows: TGCGCCAGCAGCCCGGGACTAGCGGGGGCTTTAGTGGAGACCCAGTACTTC.

CDR3 coding DNA: TGTGCCATCAGTGAGCTAGCGGGAGGTGTCAATGAGCAGTTCTTC. Its translation: CAISELAGGVNEQFF. The V gene is TRBV10-3, the J gene TRBJ2-1; 11 nucleotides agree with TRBD2. The CDR3 contains 15 residues. The V segment lost 2 bases and the J segment 6 bases; nucleotides outside the gene matches: 3. CDR1 is ENHRY, CDR2 SYGVKD, per germline.

Ten or more counts support this clonotype. The chain uses TRBV12-3 or TRBV12-4 and TRBJ2-6, with 7 bases aligning to TRBD1. V lost 8 bases to trimming and J lost 0 bases; unmatched junction nucleotides: 7. The CDR3 contains 16 residues. This chain's CDR3 is CASGPQGSSGANVLTF. The CDR3 DNA sequence: TGTGCCAGCGGGCCACAGGGGTCCTCTGGGGCCAACGTCCTGACTTTC.

There are many counts of this clonotype. The chain joins TRBV7-2 to TRBJ2-1, with TRBD2 matching 10 bases. This CDR3 has 16 amino acids. V lost 5 bases to trimming and J lost 2 bases; unmatched junction nucleotides: 6. Germline CDR1 SGHTA, CDR2 FQGNSA. The CDR3 here is CASSISGGGTYNEQFF. DNA for the CDR3: TGTGCCAGCAGCATCAGCGGGGGGGGGACCTACAATGAGCAGTTCTTC.

The chain joins TRBV5-1 to TRBJ2-2; D remains unclear. The V gene lost 0 bases and the J gene lost 3 bases, with 6 bases spanning the gap. The germline V gene encodes CDR1 SGHRS and CDR2 YFSETQ. This CDR3 comprises 14 residues. CDR3 protein: CASSLAGHTGELFF. The CDR3 nucleotides are TGCGCCAGCAGCTTGGCTGGGCACACCGGGGAGCTGTTTTTT.

This clonotype was found many times. V is TRBV4-3 and J is TRBJ1-2; 9 positions match TRBD1. The CDR3 covers 16 residues. With 4 bases clipped from V and 2 bases from J, the junction kept 8 bases outside the gene matches. The germline V gene encodes CDR1 LGHNA and CDR2 YSLEER. The CDR3 sequence is CASSRGDRAPNYGYTF. Written as DNA, the CDR3 is TGCGCCAGCAGCCGGGGGGACAGGGCCCCCAACTATGGCTACACCTTC.

In the case of this clonotype: A much bigger clone sits one base away, suggesting this may be a read error. The J gene is TRBJ2-3, the V gene TRBV14; no definite D call. V shed 8 bases and J shed 4 bases, with 7 bases lying between them. Germline V CDR1 and CDR2: SGHDN, FVKESK. The CDR3 has 11 residues. This CDR3 is CASGIADTQYF. The CDR3, as DNA: TGTGCCAGCGGAATAGCAGATACGCAGTATTTT. Together with reference TRBV14 and TRBJ2-3, the CDR3 gives the full variable domain: EAGVTQFPSHSVIEKGQTVTLRCDPISGHDNLYWYRRVMGKEIKFLLHFVKESKQDESGMPNNRFLAERTGGTYSTLKVQPAELEDSGVYFCASGIADTQYFGPGTRLTVL.

Ten or more counts support this clonotype. The rearrangement uses TRBV9 and TRBJ2-5; 7 nucleotides agree with TRBD2. The CDR3 contains 15 residues. V was pared by 0 bases and J by 3 bases, with 5 bases of the junction left unmatched. CDR1 SGDLS and CDR2 YYNGEE come from the germline V gene. The CDR3 protein is CASSVVPAGKETQYF. The CDR3 DNA follows: TGTGCCAGCAGCGTAGTACCAGCGGGGAAAGAGACCCAGTACTTC.

This clonotype was seen at least ten times. This rearrangement joins TRBV9 to TRBJ2-3, with D uncertain. The V and J ends lost 1 base and 0 bases respectively, with 12 bases between them. Germline V lookup: CDR1 SGDLS, CDR2 YYNGEE. The CDR3 spans 16 residues. The CDR3 DNA follows: TGTGCCAGCAGCGTACTTGGTAGCCCCAGCACAGATACGCAGTATTTT. Translating it yields CASSVLGSPSTDTQYF.

This clonotype has at least ten counts. V is TRBV2 and J is TRBJ2-3; 10 bases fit TRBD1. CDR3 length: 14 residues. Trimming took 10 bases from V and 0 from J; bases not matched to a gene: 4. The V gene's germline CDR1 is SNHLY and CDR2 FYNNEI. The CDR3, as DNA: TGTGCCACCGGGACAGGGGATAGCACAGATACGCAGTATTTT. This gives the protein CATGTGDSTDTQYF.

The V call is TRBV2, the J call TRBJ1-1, with no clear D. V shed 6 bases and J shed 0 bases, with 8 bases lying between them. The CDR3 runs 13 residues. CDR1 SNHLY and CDR2 FYNNEI come from the germline V gene. CDR3 in DNA: TGTGCCAGCAGAGGTCTGATGAACACTGAAGCTTTCTTT. It translates to CASRGLMNTEAFF. The entire variable domain, with the rest obtained from reference TRBV2 and TRBJ1-1, is as follows: EPEVTQTPSHQVTQMGQEVILRCVPISNHLYFYWYRQILGQKVEFLVSFYNNEISEKSEIFDDQFSVERPDGSNFTLKIRSTKLEDSAMYFCASRGLMNTEAFFGQGTRLTVV.

The V call is TRBV12-3 or TRBV12-4, the J call TRBJ2-1, with D tentatively TRBD2 (5 bases). The better agreement between TRBJ2-7 and the DNA end casts doubt on the J call. The CDR3 has 15 residues. This CDR3 is CASSPLVGGGYEQYF. CDR3 nucleotide sequence: TGTGCCAGCAGCCCCTTGGTTGGTGGAGGCTACGAGCAGTACTTC.

The chain recombines TRBV29-1 with TRBJ1-1; the match to TRBD1 covers 7 bases. CDR1 SQVTM and CDR2 ANQGSEA come from the germline V gene. V dropped 6 bases and J dropped 5; count of bases not matched to a gene: 15. The CDR3 consists of 15 residues. In DNA, the CDR3 is TGCAGCGTGGGCCCCCCGAAAGGGGGCTGGACTGAAGCTTTCTTT. Its translation: CSVGPPKGGWTEAFF.

This clonotype was detected ten times or more. The chain links TRBV21-1 to TRBJ2-6. TRBV21-1 counts as a pseudogene. The CDR3 sequence is 18 residues long. The CDR3 DNA reads TGTGCCAGCAGCAAAGAGAAAACTACCGACTCTGGGGCCAACGTCCTGACTTTC. Its translation is CASSKEKTTDSGANVLTF.

This clonotype showed up just a few times. The genes are TRBV6-6 and TRBJ1-2; 8 nucleotides line up with TRBD1. Germline trimming cut 4 bases from V and 4 bases from J; bases unmatched to any gene: 14. Per germline, CDR1 MNHNY and CDR2 SVGAGI (reference sequence). The CDR3 runs 17 residues. Here the CDR3 DNA reads TGTGCCAGCAGTTTACGGACAGGGCGAGGGGATGGCTATGGCTACACCTTC. Encoded protein: CASSLRTGRGDGYGYTF.